What follows are 31 T cell receptor beta chains derived from one specimen sequenced in a study of identical twins. TCRdb analysed the 5' RACE reads with MiXCR anew, one entry per CDR3 protein. The table records 140,000 to 150,000 distinct CDR3 sequences, approximately 4% of them present only once. Sequencing input: memory T cells sorted from blood. Receptor source: a man aged 18 to 30 in good health.

This clonotype was detected many times. The V call is TRBV30, the J call TRBJ2-2; D unresolved. With 3 bases removed from V and 6 bases from J, the gap between germline ends came to 5 bases. From germline, CDR1 is GTSNPN and CDR2 SVGIG (reference sequence). The CDR3 extends over 11 amino acids. This chain's CDR3 is CAWRRAGELFF. The CDR3 DNA sequence: TGTGCCTGGAGGCGCGCCGGGGAGCTGTTTTTT.

The V call is TRBV7-9, the J call TRBJ1-4; D uncertain. This CDR3 comprises 15 residues. Germline V CDR1 and CDR2: SEHNR, FQNEAQ (reference sequence). Trimming took 5 bases from V and 0 from J, leaving 10 bases between them. CDR3 bases: TGTGCCAGCAGCGGCGGATTTGCAACTAATGAAAAACTGTTTTTT. It encodes CASSGGFATNEKLFF.

This clonotype was seen many times. The CDR3 loop is CASSLSLGGTEAFF. CDR3 sequence (DNA): TGTGCCAGCAGTTTATCTCTGGGCGGCACTGAAGCTTTCTTT. The rearrangement joins TRBV12-3 or TRBV12-4 to TRBJ1-1; no definite D call. CDR3 length: 14 amino acids. V was shortened by 2 bases and J by 4 bases, with 11 bases between the two germline ends.

This clonotype has ten or more counts. The chain couples TRBV19 to TRBJ1-1; D is uncertain. Germline CDR1 LNHDA, CDR2 SQIVND (reference sequence). The CDR3 consists of 13 residues. The ends were cut back, 1 base at V and 3 bases at J, with 6 bases in the middle. The chain's CDR3 is CASSIAGYTEAFF. CDR3 nucleotides: TGTGCCAGTAGTATAGCGGGGTACACTGAAGCTTTCTTT.

This clonotype was seen many times. This chain joins TRBV20-1 and TRBJ2-7, with 8 bases identical to TRBD2. The CDR3 length is 15 residues. The V gene's germline CDR1 is DFQATT and CDR2 SNEGSKA (reference sequence). V was clipped by 4 bases and J by 0 bases; unmatched bases: 8. In DNA, the CDR3 is TGCAGTGCTACCCTAGGCGGGAGGACCTCCTACGAGCAGTACTTC. This translates into CSATLGGRTSYEQYF.

The V and J genes are TRBV30 and TRBJ2-1, with a possible D match to TRBD1 (7 bases). The germline gives CDR1 GTSNPN, CDR2 SVGIG (reference sequence). Trimming shortened V by 1 base and J by 3 bases, and 16 bases separated the two germline ends. This CDR3 comprises 16 residues. Here the CDR3 DNA reads TGTGCCTGGAGTGCTTCGACAGGGACTTACTACAATGAGCAGTTCTTC. This sequence encodes CAWSASTGTYYNEQFF.

V and J are TRBV2 and TRBJ1-5, with unresolved D. Germline assignment: CDR1 SNHLY and CDR2 FYNNEI. The CDR3 is 14 residues long. V was pared by 4 bases and J by 0 bases, with 7 bases between. The CDR3 sequence: CASSAVNSNQPQHF. The CDR3 DNA is TGTGCCAGCAGTGCCGTGAATAGCAATCAGCCCCAGCATTTT.

In this sample, this clonotype turned up many times. J is TRBJ2-3 and V is TRBV6-4; 8 positions agree with TRBD2. The junction had 10 bases not matched to a gene; V was cut back by 4 bases and J by 4 bases. The CDR3 runs 16 residues. Per germline, CDR1 MRHNA and CDR2 SNTAGT. CDR3 amino acids: CASSAHTSGGADTQYF. CDR3 sequence (DNA): TGTGCCAGCAGTGCACACACTAGCGGAGGGGCAGATACGCAGTATTTT.

In this sample, this clonotype turned up many times. This chain links TRBV28 with TRBJ2-5, with a weak D call TRBD1 (6 bases). The CDR3 is 13 residues long. V was shortened by 2 bases and J by 4 bases, with 8 bases between the two germline ends. CDR1 MDHEN and CDR2 SYDVKM come from the germline V gene. CDR3 sequence (DNA): TGTGCCAGCAGTTTAGGGACACTAGAGACCCAGTACTTC. Translated, it gives CASSLGTLETQYF.

In this sample, this clonotype turned up many times. V usage is TRBV18 and J usage is TRBJ2-1; 8 bases line up with TRBD1. V dropped 6 bases and J dropped 7; count of bases not matched to a gene: 5. The CDR3 sequence is 13 residues long. Germline V gene data show CDR1 as KGHSH and CDR2 as LQKENI. For the CDR3, the DNA is TGTGCCAGCTCGCTAACAGGGGGGAATGAGCAGTTCTTC. Amino acid sequence: CASSLTGGNEQFF.

Ten or more counts support this clonotype. The chain recombines TRBV7-7 with TRBJ2-2, with D perhaps TRBD2 (5 bases). Germline V gene lookup returns CDR1 SSHAT and CDR2 FNYEAQ (reference sequence). V lost 1 base, J lost 3 bases, and 15 bases lay in between. The CDR3 extends over 17 amino acids. The CDR3 coding sequence is TGTGCCAGCAGCTTAGTAGTTACGGGAACGGACACCGGGGAGCTGTTTTTT. Translating gives CASSLVVTGTDTGELFF.

The V gene is TRBV12-2, the J gene TRBJ2-3; the D segment call TRBD2 is taken from the table without a DNA check. TRBV12-2 is a pseudogene locus. The CDR3 is made up of 15 amino acids. Here the CDR3 DNA reads TGTGCAAGTCGCCCCTTGGGCCCTAGCACAGATACGCAGTATTTT. It is translated as CASRPLGPSTDTQYF.

This clonotype showed up many times. The chain joins TRBV20-1 to TRBJ2-2, with 11 bases lining up with TRBD2. The CDR3 contains 14 residues. CDR1 DFQATT and CDR2 SNEGSKA come from the germline V gene (reference sequence). V trimming: 5 bases; J trimming: 7 bases; junction bases outside the gene matches: 6. The CDR3 bases are TGCAGTGCTGGGACCGGGACTAGCGGCGGGGAGCTGTTTTTT. Translating gives CSAGTGTSGGELFF.

This clonotype occurred many times. This chain links TRBV6-1 with TRBJ2-3; 8 bases are a match to TRBD2. The CDR3 totals 13 residues. Germline values: CDR1 MNHNS, CDR2 SASEGT. Losses at the gene ends were 8 bases for V and 3 bases for J; bases not matched to a gene: 4. The CDR3 DNA reads TGTGCCAGCGAGCGGGGGCGGACAGATACGCAGTATTTT. Translation: CASERGRTDTQYF.

Remarks on this clonotype: A single base separates this from a much larger clone, so it may be a read error. The CDR3 carries no conserved terminal phenylalanine or tryptophan, so it likely arises from a read error. The chain uses TRBV15 and TRBJ1-2; unclear D gene. With 2 bases removed from V and 5 bases from J, the gap between germline ends came to 6 bases. The CDR3 spans 12 residues. The germline V gene has CDR1 LNHNV and CDR2 YYDKDF (reference sequence). The CDR3 DNA reads as TGTGCCACCAGCAGAACGGGTTATGGCTACACCTAC. Translated: CATSRTGYGYTY.

This clonotype was observed many times. The chain employs TRBV19 and TRBJ2-1; no definite D call. The CDR3 contains 11 residues. From germline, CDR1 is LNHDA and CDR2 SQIVND (reference sequence). The V end lost 3 bases, the J end lost 10 bases, and 7 bases lay between the germline ends. The chain's CDR3 is CASSIYDEQFF. In DNA, the CDR3 is TGTGCCAGTAGTATCTACGACGAGCAGTTCTTC.

The sample holds many counts of this clonotype. The V call is TRBV10-3, the J call TRBJ2-6; no firm D call. The CDR3 runs 12 residues. CDR1 is ENHRY and CDR2 is SYGVKD in the germline V gene. As DNA, the CDR3 is TGTGCGTGCAACTCTGGGGCCAACGTCCTGACTTTC. This gives the protein CACNSGANVLTF.

The J gene is TRBJ2-7, the V gene TRBV7-8; weak D call: TRBD2 (6 bases). CDR1 SGHVS and CDR2 FQNEAQ come from the germline V gene. V was trimmed by 5 bases and J by 2 bases, leaving 13 bases between them. The CDR3 is 14 amino acids. CDR3 nucleotides: TGTGCCAGCAGCCCCCGCCGCGGGACCTACGAGCAGTACTTC. It codes for CASSPRRGTYEQYF.

This clonotype has more than one count but fewer than ten. Here the CDR3 reads CSARRMAGGHEQFF. In DNA form, the CDR3 reads TGCAGTGCTAGACGGATGGCGGGAGGCCATGAGCAGTTCTTC. The V and J genes are TRBV20-1 and TRBJ2-1; 8 bases map to TRBD2. Looked up from germline, CDR1 is DFQATT and CDR2 is SNEGSKA (reference sequence). Germline trimming cut 2 bases from V and 8 bases from J; bases unmatched to any gene: 8. The CDR3 has 14 amino acids.

This clonotype was detected many times. The rearrangement links TRBV6-5 to TRBJ2-1; a weak D match, TRBD1 (6 bases). Germline CDR1 MNHEY, CDR2 SVGAGI. The V gene lost 6 bases and the J gene lost 6 bases, with 9 bases spanning the gap. This CDR3 contains 12 residues. The CDR3, as DNA: TGTGCCAGCAGGAAGGGGGTCAATGAGCAGTTCTTC. Residues: CASRKGVNEQFF.

This clonotype has a count of ten or more. V is TRBV2 and J is TRBJ2-1, with D possibly being TRBD2 (6 bases). Germline CDR1 is SNHLY and CDR2 is FYNNEI. V was shortened by 6 bases and J by 5 bases, with 14 bases between the two germline ends. This CDR3 has 14 amino acids. In DNA, the CDR3 is TGTGCCAGCAGATGGGGGAGGACGAACAATGAGCAGTTCTTC. Amino acids: CASRWGRTNNEQFF.

Regarding this clonotype: The junction and the germline gene differ at one end; a read error may be behind it. This chain connects TRBV5-6 to TRBJ2-3, with 7 bases aligning to TRBD2. The CDR3 is 15 amino acids. CDR1 and CDR2 (germline): SGHDT, YYEEEE. This chain's CDR3 is CPSSLGGSYTDTQYF. The CDR3 coding sequence is TGTCCCAGCAGCTTAGGCGGGAGCTACACGGATACGCAGTATTTT. The complete variable domain, with remaining parts taken from reference TRBV5-6 and TRBJ2-3, reads DAGVTQSPTHLIKTRGQQVTLRCSPKSGHDTVSWYQQALGQGPQFIFQYYEEEERQRGNFPDRFSGHQFPNYSSELNVNALLLGDSALYLCPSSLGGSYTDTQYFGPGTRLTVL.

This clonotype showed up just a few times. This chain connects TRBV30 to TRBJ2-3; D might be TRBD1 or TRBD2, each matching 5 bases. In germline, CDR1 is GTSNPN, CDR2 SVGIG (reference sequence). This CDR3 has 14 residues. V lost 2 bases, J lost 2 bases, and 11 bases lay in between. Written as DNA, the CDR3 is TGTGCCTGGAGTTGGGGACGATCCACAGATACGCAGTATTTT. This codes for CAWSWGRSTDTQYF.

This clonotype was seen ten or more times. The chain's CDR3 is CAAGSPGELFF. The CDR3 coding sequence is TGTGCCGCAGGGAGCCCCGGGGAGCTGTTTTTT. The chain couples TRBV6-5 to TRBJ2-2; D may correspond to TRBD1 or TRBD2 (5 bases each). Germline CDR1 is MNHEY and CDR2 is SVGAGI. V shed 11 bases and J shed 6 bases, with 10 bases lying between them. This CDR3 spans 11 amino acids.

This clonotype was detected many times. The chain joins TRBV7-8 to TRBJ2-5; perhaps TRBD2 as D (6 bases). V shed 6 bases and J shed 5 bases, with 19 bases lying between them. There are 15 residues in the CDR3. Per germline, CDR1 SGHVS and CDR2 FQNEAQ. The CDR3 loop is CASRYGIFGGETQYF. CDR3 coding DNA: TGTGCCAGCAGATACGGGATCTTTGGGGGGGAGACCCAGTACTTC.

This clonotype was detected many times. This rearrangement joins TRBV7-9 to TRBJ2-5, with TRBD2 identical over 15 bases. CDR1 and CDR2 (germline): SEHNR, FQNEAQ (reference sequence). This CDR3 contains 17 residues. V gave up 5 bases and J gave up 4 bases; unmatched junction bases: 8. Here the CDR3 DNA reads TGTGCCAGCAGCCGGGGACTAGCGGGAGGAATCCTAGAGACCCAGTACTTC. It specifies CASSRGLAGGILETQYF.

This clonotype turned up a few times. The chain has TRBV5-1 and TRBJ1-2; TRBD1 aligns across 9 bases. The CDR3 spans 15 residues. Germline values: CDR1 SGHRS, CDR2 YFSETQ. Unmatched junction bases numbered 4, after V lost 0 bases and J lost 4 bases. The CDR3 DNA sequence: TGCGCCAGCAGCTTGGGGGGACAGGGTTTCTATGGCTACACCTTC. Its protein is CASSLGGQGFYGYTF.

This chain connects TRBV18 to TRBJ2-1, with D hard to call. Germline-derived CDR1 and CDR2 are KGHSH and LQKENI. The CDR3 runs 12 residues. V dropped 1 base and J dropped 5 bases, with 3 bases sitting between them. DNA of the CDR3: TGTGCCAGCTCACCACAGAACAATGAGCAGTTCTTC. It yields the protein CASSPQNNEQFF.

This chain uses TRBV7-2 with TRBJ1-2; D not certain. Trimming took 6 bases from V and 3 from J, leaving 8 bases between them. Germline V CDR1 and CDR2: SGHTA, FQGNSA. The length of the CDR3 is 12 residues. CDR3 protein: CASSPNHYGYTF. CDR3 DNA: TGTGCCAGCAGTCCAAACCACTATGGCTACACCTTC. Full variable domain (missing parts from reference TRBV7-2 and TRBJ1-2): GAGVSQSPSNKVTEKGKDVELRCDPISGHTALYWYRQSLGQGLEFLIYFQGNSAPDKSGLPSDRFSAERTGGSVSTLTIQRTQQEDSAVYLCASSPNHYGYTFGSGTRLTVV.

This clonotype was seen at least ten times. The chain recombines TRBV12-3 or TRBV12-4 with TRBJ2-1, with 9 bases lining up with TRBD2. Trimming at V came to 8 bases and at J to 5 bases, leaving 10 bases not matched to a gene. CDR3 length equals 15 residues. The CDR3 loop reads CASLRTSELNNEQFF. The CDR3 bases are TGTGCCAGCCTGAGGACTAGCGAACTAAACAATGAGCAGTTCTTC.

This clonotype was observed at least ten times. The chain carries TRBV5-1 and TRBJ1-4; 10 nucleotides line up with TRBD1. The germline V gene encodes CDR1 SGHRS and CDR2 YFSETQ. Trimming at V came to 4 bases and at J to 4 bases, leaving 16 bases not matched to a gene. This CDR3 spans 19 amino acids. The CDR3 nucleotides are TGCGCCAGCAGCCGAACCACCGGGACAGGGGCCCCGATTAATGAAAAACTGTTTTTT. It is translated as CASSRTTGTGAPINEKLFF.